This passage covers 11 T cell receptor beta chains from one sample sequenced in a study of neurological immune-mediated disorders. TCRdb called the 5' RACE reads again in MiXCR, with one record for every CDR3 protein. The sample lists 93,000 or so distinct CDR3 sequences, under 14% seen once, with around 3.1% in the top ten. The sample's time point: longitudinal time-point 3. Sequenced input: PBMCs. These receptor sequences come from a female donor with HTLV-1-associated myelopathy (HAM/TSP).

This clonotype was recorded once. A much larger clonotype is one base distant, so this may be a read error. The V and J genes are TRBV19 and TRBJ2-3; D is uncertain. The V gene lost 1 base and the J gene lost 7 bases, with 9 bases spanning the gap. Germline V gene lookup returns CDR1 LNHDA and CDR2 SQIVND (reference sequence). The CDR3 is 13 residues long. For the CDR3, the DNA is TGTGCCAGTAGTATAGTGGAAGACTATACGCAGTATTTT. Its translation: CASSIVEDYTQYF.

This clonotype was counted many times. The chain joins TRBV10-3 to TRBJ2-2, with a possible D match to TRBD1 (5 bases). Germline V gene sequence: CDR1 ENHRY, CDR2 SYGVKD. Trimming pared 7 bases from V and 6 bases from J, leaving 9 bases between. CDR3 size: 12 residues. CDR3 in amino acids: CAITNRSGELFF. DNA of the CDR3: TGTGCCATCACCAACAGGTCCGGGGAGCTGTTTTTT.

This clonotype was observed many times. This chain joins TRBV7-9 and TRBJ1-1, with unresolved D. In germline, CDR1 is SEHNR, CDR2 FQNEAQ (reference sequence). This CDR3 spans 13 amino acids. V was cut by 1 base and J by 1 base, with 4 bases left in between. The CDR3 DNA sequence: TGTGCCAGCAGCTTAGGACAGAACACTGAAGCTTTCTTT. Encoded protein: CASSLGQNTEAFF.

This clonotype came up many times. The chain has TRBV7-2 and TRBJ1-5, with 7 nucleotides matching TRBD1. The germline V gene encodes CDR1 SGHTA and CDR2 FQGNSA. There are 15 residues in the CDR3. V lost 2 bases, J lost 7 bases, and 8 bases stayed unmatched. As DNA, the CDR3 is TGTGCCAGCAGCTTATTGCCGACAGGGAGCCAGCCCCAGCATTTT. Protein sequence: CASSLLPTGSQPQHF.

This clonotype was counted many times. The chain is built from TRBV4-1 and TRBJ1-1; D remains ambiguous. Germline V CDR1 and CDR2: MGHRA, YSYEKL. Trimming pared 0 bases from V and 4 bases from J, leaving 3 bases between. This CDR3 is built from 12 residues. This chain's CDR3 is CASSQERTEAFF. The CDR3 nucleotides read TGCGCCAGCAGCCAAGAGCGCACTGAAGCTTTCTTT.

This clonotype has a count of ten or more. The V gene is TRBV10-3, the J gene TRBJ2-1; TRBD2 agrees at 15 bases. J lost 7 bases, V lost 6 bases, and 1 base had no gene match. The CDR3 is made up of 14 amino acids. Germline V gene data show CDR1 as ENHRY and CDR2 as SYGVKD. The CDR3 loop reads CAISGTSGGNEQFF. The CDR3 DNA is TGTGCCATCAGCGGGACTAGCGGGGGGAATGAGCAGTTCTTC.

The table lists this clonotype with many counts. The V and J genes are TRBV5-1 and TRBJ2-7, with D possibly being TRBD1 (5 bases). Germline V gene data show CDR1 as SGHRS and CDR2 as YFSETQ. The ends were cut back, 0 bases at V and 6 bases at J, with 7 bases in the middle. The CDR3 length is 12 residues. The CDR3 DNA is TGCGCCAGCAGCTTGGGACAGTCCGAGCAGTACTTC. The encoded protein is CASSLGQSEQYF. Complete variable domain (other parts from reference TRBV5-1 and TRBJ2-7): KAGVTQTPRYLIKTRGQQVTLSCSPISGHRSVSWYQQTPGQGLQFLFEYFSETQRNKGNFPGRFSGRQFSNSRSEMNVSTLELGDSALYLCASSLGQSEQYFGPGTRLTVT.

Many counts were recorded for this clonotype. This chain uses TRBV10-2 with TRBJ2-2, with 7 positions matching TRBD1. V gave up 6 bases and J gave up 6 bases; unmatched junction bases: 13. Germline CDR1 is WSHSY and CDR2 is SAAADI. The CDR3 length is 16 residues. This chain's CDR3 is CASSGTGQAVSGELFF. The CDR3 nucleotides are TGCGCCAGCAGCGGAACCGGACAGGCGGTTTCCGGGGAGCTGTTTTTT.

The V call is TRBV6-5, the J call TRBJ2-7; 7 bases map to TRBD1. The trim removed 6 bases at V and 3 bases at J, leaving 2 bases unmatched. The CDR3 length is 12 residues. Per germline, CDR1 MNHEY and CDR2 SVGAGI. CDR3 sequence: CASRGQSYEQYF. The CDR3 DNA reads TGTGCCAGCAGGGGACAGAGCTACGAGCAGTACTTC.

Remarks on this clonotype: With a much larger clone just one base away, this may be a read error. The V and J genes are TRBV10-2 and TRBJ2-7; TRBD1 agrees at 7 bases. The germline gives CDR1 WSHSY, CDR2 SAAADI. The CDR3 extends over 12 amino acids. CDR3 nucleotides: TGCACCACCGGGACAGCCGTATACGAGCAGTACTTC. The encoded protein is CTTGTAVYEQYF.

This clonotype was observed many times. This chain connects TRBV28 to TRBJ2-7; 7 bases fit TRBD1. The germline gives CDR1 MDHEN, CDR2 SYDVKM. J was trimmed by 2 bases and V by 6 bases; bases with no gene match: 10. The CDR3 runs 15 residues. CDR3 amino acids: CASSASRDRTYEQYF. DNA of the CDR3: TGTGCCAGCAGCGCCAGCCGGGACAGAACCTACGAGCAGTACTTC.